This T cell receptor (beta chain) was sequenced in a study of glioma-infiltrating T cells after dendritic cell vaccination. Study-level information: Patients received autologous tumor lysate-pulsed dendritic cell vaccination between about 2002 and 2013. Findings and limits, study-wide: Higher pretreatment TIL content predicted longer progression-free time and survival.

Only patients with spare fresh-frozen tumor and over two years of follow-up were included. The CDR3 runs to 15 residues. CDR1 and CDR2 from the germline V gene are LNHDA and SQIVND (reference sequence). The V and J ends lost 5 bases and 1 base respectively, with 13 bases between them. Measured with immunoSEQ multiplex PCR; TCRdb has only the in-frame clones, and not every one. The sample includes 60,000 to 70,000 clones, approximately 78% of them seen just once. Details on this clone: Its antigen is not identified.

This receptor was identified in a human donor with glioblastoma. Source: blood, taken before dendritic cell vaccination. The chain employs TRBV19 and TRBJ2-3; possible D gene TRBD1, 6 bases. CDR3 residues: CASSPHRVRTDTQYF. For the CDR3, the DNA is TGTGCCAGTAGTCCACACAGGGTCCGCACAGATACGCAGTATTTT.